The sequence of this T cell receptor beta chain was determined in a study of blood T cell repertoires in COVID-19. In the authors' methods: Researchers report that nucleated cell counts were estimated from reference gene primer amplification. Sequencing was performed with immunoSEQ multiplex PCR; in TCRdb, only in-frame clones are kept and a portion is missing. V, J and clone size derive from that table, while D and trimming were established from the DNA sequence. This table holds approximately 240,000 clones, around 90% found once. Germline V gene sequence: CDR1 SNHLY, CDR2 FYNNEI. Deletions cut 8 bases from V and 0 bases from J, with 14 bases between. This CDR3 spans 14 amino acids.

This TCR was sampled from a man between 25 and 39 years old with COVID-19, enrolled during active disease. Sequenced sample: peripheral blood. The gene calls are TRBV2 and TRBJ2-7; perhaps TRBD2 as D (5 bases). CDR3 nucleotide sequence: TGTGCCAGCGCGGGCGTATCAAGCTCCTACGAGCAGTACTTC. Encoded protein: CASAGVSSSYEQYF.